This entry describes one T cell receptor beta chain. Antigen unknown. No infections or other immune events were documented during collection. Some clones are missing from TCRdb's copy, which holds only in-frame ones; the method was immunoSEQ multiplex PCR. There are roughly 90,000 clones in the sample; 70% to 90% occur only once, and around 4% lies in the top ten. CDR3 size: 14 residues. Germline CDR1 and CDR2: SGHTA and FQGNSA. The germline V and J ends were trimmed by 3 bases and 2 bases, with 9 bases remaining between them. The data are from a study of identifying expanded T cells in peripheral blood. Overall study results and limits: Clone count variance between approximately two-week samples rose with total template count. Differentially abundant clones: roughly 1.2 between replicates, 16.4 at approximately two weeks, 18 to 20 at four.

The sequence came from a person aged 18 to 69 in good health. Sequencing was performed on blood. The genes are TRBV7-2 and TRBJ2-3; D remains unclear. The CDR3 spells CASSFLGNTDTQYF. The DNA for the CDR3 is TGTGCCAGCAGCTTCCTGGGGAACACAGATACGCAGTATTTT.